These 31 T cell receptor beta chains were sequenced from one sample in a study of T cells in localized non-small cell lung cancer. TCRdb keeps only in-frame clones here, not all; method: immunoSEQ multiplex PCR. The table records approximately 61,000 clones, 86% of them present only once. Sequenced here: peripheral blood, sampled before any cancer treatment. The receptors originated from a woman aged 40 to 75 with stage I lung adenocarcinoma.

The chain has TRBV6-1 and TRBJ1-1, with 7 bases that match TRBD1. Germline loops: CDR1 MNHNS, CDR2 SASEGT. The CDR3 runs 16 residues. With V trimmed by 4 bases and J by 0 bases, 8 bases remained unmatched. CDR3 amino acids: CASSGGGTLMNTEAFF. CDR3 in DNA: TGTGCCAGCAGTGGAGGGGGCACCCTTATGAACACTGAAGCTTTCTTT.

The genes are TRBV13 and TRBJ2-2, with unresolved D. The CDR3 runs to 15 residues. The germline V gene has CDR1 PRHDT and CDR2 FYEKMQ (reference sequence). V lost 0 bases and J 1 base, leaving 6 bases between the germline ends. For the CDR3, the DNA is TGTGCCAGCAGCTTAGGTGTAGGGAACACCGGGGAGCTGTTTTTT. Its translation is CASSLGVGNTGELFF.

The CDR3 loop is CASSPRNTGELFF. For the CDR3, the DNA is TGTGCCAGCAGCCCTAGGAACACCGGGGAGCTGTTTTTT. J is TRBJ2-2 and V is TRBV7-2, with unresolved D. The CDR3 consists of 13 residues. The V and J ends lost 5 bases and 1 base respectively, with 5 bases between them. Looked up from germline, CDR1 is SGHTA and CDR2 is FQGNSA.

This rearrangement joins TRBV7-8 to TRBJ2-7, with D perhaps TRBD2 (6 bases). Germline CDR1 reads SGHVS; CDR2 reads FQNEAQ. CDR3 size: 13 residues. V lost 1 base, J lost 6 bases, and 10 bases lay in between. The CDR3 region has the DNA TGTGCCAGCAGCTTAGATAGGAGGGCCGAGCAGTACTTC. This codes for CASSLDRRAEQYF.

The chain carries TRBV6-5 and TRBJ1-1; no definite D call. This CDR3 has 13 amino acids. Germline V gene data show CDR1 as MNHEY and CDR2 as SVGAGI. V was trimmed by 7 bases and J by 7 bases, leaving 16 bases between them. CDR3 in DNA: TGTGCCAGCAAAATAGGGCCGTGGAATGAAGCTTTCTTT. Amino acids: CASKIGPWNEAFF.

This clone was picked up one time. The V gene is TRBV6-6, the J gene TRBJ2-7; the D is unclear. The ends were cut back, 11 bases at V and 0 bases at J, with 11 bases in the middle. This CDR3 has 12 amino acids. Germline lookup yields CDR1 MNHNY and CDR2 SVGAGI (reference sequence). Here the CDR3 DNA reads TGTGCCTCATCTGAGTTCTCCTACGAGCAGTACTTC. Protein: CASSEFSYEQYF.

This sequence joins TRBV15 and TRBJ2-7; D uncertain. CDR3 length equals 13 residues. Germline lookup yields CDR1 LNHNV and CDR2 YYDKDF (reference sequence). Deletions cut 0 bases from V and 6 bases from J, with 9 bases between. The CDR3: CATSRDPTGEQYF. CDR3 DNA sequence: TGTGCCACCAGCAGAGACCCTACTGGCGAGCAGTACTTC. Full variable domain (rest looked up from reference TRBV15 and TRBJ2-7): DAMVIQNPRYQVTQFGKPVTLSCSQTLNHNVMYWYQQKSSQAPKLLFHYYDKDFNNEADTPDNFQSRRPNTSFCFLDIRSPGLGDTAMYLCATSRDPTGEQYFGPGTRLTVT.

The CDR3 reads CASSVGGMGTDTQYF. CDR3 DNA sequence: TGTGCCAGTAGTGTAGGGGGCATGGGCACAGATACGCAGTATTTT. This chain joins TRBV19 and TRBJ2-3; 7 nucleotides line up with TRBD1. Unmatched junction bases numbered 6, after V lost 5 bases and J lost 1 base. CDR1 is LNHDA, CDR2 SQIVND, per germline (reference sequence). CDR3 size: 15 residues.

The chain recombines TRBV5-1 with TRBJ2-1; no clear D. The germline V gene encodes CDR1 SGHRS and CDR2 YFSETQ. V lost 0 bases and J lost 3, with 4 bases in between. The CDR3 spans 13 residues. CDR3 in amino acids: CASSLELYNEQFF. For the CDR3, the DNA is TGCGCCAGCAGCTTGGAACTCTACAATGAGCAGTTCTTC.

The rearrangement links TRBV19 to TRBJ1-1; TRBD1 aligns across 8 bases. The CDR3 is 20 amino acids. Germline CDR1 is LNHDA and CDR2 is SQIVND (reference sequence). The trim removed 4 bases at V and 0 bases at J, leaving 19 bases unmatched. CDR3: CASSRGQGAIAWALNTEAFF. As DNA, the CDR3 is TGTGCCAGTAGTAGAGGACAGGGAGCCATCGCTTGGGCCTTGAACACTGAAGCTTTCTTT. Looking up the rest from reference TRBV19 and TRBJ1-1 gives the full variable domain: DGGITQSPKYLFRKEGQNVTLSCEQNLNHDAMYWYRQDPGQGLRLIYYSQIVNDFQKGDIAEGYSVSREKKESFPLTVTSAQKNPTAFYLCASSRGQGAIAWALNTEAFFGQGTRLTVV.

This chain connects TRBV30 to TRBJ2-7; D not resolved. CDR1 and CDR2 (germline): GTSNPN, SVGIG (reference sequence). This CDR3 has 14 residues. The ends were cut back, 1 base at V and 5 bases at J, with 15 bases in the middle. As DNA, the CDR3 is TGTGCCTGGAGTGCCTGGACCGAAGGAAACGAGCAGTACTTC. Its protein is CAWSAWTEGNEQYF.

The V gene is TRBV5-1, the J gene TRBJ2-3, with 7 nucleotides matching TRBD1. CDR1 and CDR2 from the germline V gene are SGHRS and YFSETQ. The CDR3 covers 14 residues. V was clipped by 5 bases and J by 5 bases; unmatched bases: 8. CDR3 nucleotides: TGCGCCAGCAGTTTTGGGACAGCCGTAGATACGCAGTATTTT. This codes for CASSFGTAVDTQYF.

In its sample, this clone was seen a few times. This sequence joins TRBV7-2 and TRBJ2-7, with 8 nucleotides matching TRBD1. The junction had 8 bases not matched to a gene; V was cut back by 5 bases and J by 2 bases. This CDR3 is 15 amino acids long. Per the germline V gene, CDR1 is SGHTA and CDR2 is FQGNSA. This chain's CDR3 is CASSTGQGWAYEQYF. Written as DNA, the CDR3 is TGTGCCAGCAGCACCGGACAGGGTTGGGCCTACGAGCAGTACTTC. Full variable domain (missing parts from reference TRBV7-2 and TRBJ2-7): GAGVSQSPSNKVTEKGKDVELRCDPISGHTALYWYRQSLGQGLEFLIYFQGNSAPDKSGLPSDRFSAERTGGSVSTLTIQRTQQEDSAVYLCASSTGQGWAYEQYFGPGTRLTVT.

This chain links TRBV19 with TRBJ2-5; 7 nucleotides match TRBD2. V was pared by 4 bases and J by 1 base, with 3 bases of the junction left unmatched. This CDR3 is 14 amino acids long. Germline CDR1 is LNHDA and CDR2 is SQIVND (reference sequence). The CDR3 sequence: CASSTGTTQETQYF. CDR3 in DNA: TGTGCCAGTAGTACCGGGACTACCCAAGAGACCCAGTACTTC.

The chain recombines TRBV7-2 with TRBJ1-4; D possibly corresponds to TRBD1 (6 bases). Per germline, CDR1 SGHTA and CDR2 FQGNSA. Trimming stripped 5 bases from V and 5 bases from J, with 15 bases between. The CDR3 has 15 amino acids. The CDR3: CASSPAVGQNEKLFF. In nucleotides, the CDR3 is TGTGCCAGCAGCCCCGCCGTTGGACAGAATGAAAAACTGTTTTTT.

The chain has TRBV13 and TRBJ2-5; 7 nucleotides line up with TRBD2. The tail of the sequence fits TRBJ2-7 better, so the J call may be wrong. The CDR3 extends over 14 amino acids. Germline CDR1 reads PRHDT; CDR2 reads FYEKMQ (reference sequence). This chain's CDR3 is CASSHSAGDYEQYF. The CDR3 coding sequence is TGTGCCAGCAGCCATTCGGCGGGGGATTACGAGCAGTACTTC.

The chain uses TRBV19 and TRBJ1-5; the D is unclear. The V gene's germline CDR1 is LNHDA and CDR2 SQIVND (reference sequence). This CDR3 has 12 residues. Trimming took 2 bases from V and 5 from J, leaving 4 bases between them. The CDR3 DNA sequence: TGTGCCAGTAGTATAAGTGATCAGCCCCAGCATTTT. Translation: CASSISDQPQHF.

Concerning this clone itself: The same CDR3 also results from other DNA sequences found in this sample. The CDR3 is CASSPGTGSGNTIYF. CDR3 coding DNA: TGCGCCAGCAGCCCCGGGACAGGCTCTGGAAACACCATATATTTT. The genes are TRBV4-3 and TRBJ1-3; 8 bases agree with TRBD1. The germline gives CDR1 LGHNA, CDR2 YSLEER. V lost 4 bases and J lost 0; bases outside the gene matches: 2. The CDR3 sequence is 15 residues long.

The chain links TRBV4-1 to TRBJ1-1; no definite D call. The CDR3 runs to 13 residues. V was pared by 0 bases and J by 9 bases, with 11 bases between. CDR1 and CDR2 from the germline V gene are MGHRA and YSYEKL. The CDR3 DNA reads as TGCGCCAGCAGCCAAGATAAAGGGTGGCAAGCTTTCTTT. It yields the protein CASSQDKGWQAFF.

The chain joins TRBV6-5 to TRBJ1-1; D possibly corresponds to TRBD1 (5 bases). Germline CDR1 and CDR2: MNHEY and SVGAGI. The CDR3 is 15 residues long. With 6 bases removed from V and 6 bases from J, the gap between germline ends came to 20 bases. CDR3 sequence (DNA): TGTGCCAGCAGCCAATATTCCGGGGGGGTCCCTGAAGCTTTCTTT. This sequence encodes CASSQYSGGVPEAFF.

This chain connects TRBV4-3 to TRBJ1-4, with no clear D. Germline V gene lookup returns CDR1 LGHNA and CDR2 YSLEER. Deletions cut 0 bases from V and 7 bases from J, with 9 bases between. The CDR3 length is 14 residues. The CDR3 here is CASSQDPAPEKLFF. For the CDR3, the DNA is TGCGCCAGCAGCCAAGATCCCGCCCCTGAAAAACTGTTTTTT.

This clone was detected only once. The chain uses TRBV6-5 and TRBJ1-3, with a tentative D call TRBD1 (5 bases). Germline CDR1 and CDR2: MNHEY and SVGAGI. The V end was cut by 2 bases, the J end by 11 bases, with 7 bases between. The CDR3 runs to 11 residues. The CDR3 protein is CASSYGGAIYF. The DNA of the CDR3 is TGTGCCAGCAGTTACGGGGGGGCCATATATTTT.

This clone is a singleton in its sample. This chain connects TRBV18 to TRBJ2-1; D may be TRBD2 (5 bases). Germline CDR1 reads KGHSH; CDR2 reads LQKENI. CDR3 size: 13 residues. V was cut by 3 bases and J by 8 bases, with 11 bases left in between. In DNA, the CDR3 is TGTGCCAGCTCACCCAACGGGAACGATGAGCAGTTCTTC. Protein: CASSPNGNDEQFF.

The chain joins TRBV5-1 to TRBJ1-2; TRBD1 aligns across 10 bases. Germline lookup yields CDR1 SGHRS and CDR2 YFSETQ. Trimming at V came to 2 bases and at J to 6 bases, leaving 7 bases not matched to a gene. The CDR3 contains 15 residues. The CDR3 nucleotides are TGCGCCAGCAGCTTAGTCGACAGGGGGCGCGATGGCTACACCTTC. Its protein is CASSLVDRGRDGYTF.

This chain uses TRBV9 with TRBJ2-1, with D possibly matching TRBD2 (5 bases). The length of the CDR3 is 15 residues. The germline V gene encodes CDR1 SGDLS and CDR2 YYNGEE. V was shortened by 3 bases and J by 0 bases, with 10 bases between the two germline ends. The CDR3 DNA reads TGTGCCAGCAGCGCCGGCCGGGGCTCCTACAATGAGCAGTTCTTC. It encodes CASSAGRGSYNEQFF. Supplemented by reference TRBV9 and TRBJ2-1, the full variable domain reads DSGVTQTPKHLITATGQRVTLRCSPRSGDLSVYWYQQSLDQGLQFLIQYYNGEERAKGNILERFSAQQFPDLHSELNLSSLELGDSALYFCASSAGRGSYNEQFFGPGTRLTVL.

To note about this clone: At one of its ends the junction is not consistent with the germline gene, which may arise from a read error. This chain joins TRBV7-7 and TRBJ2-7, with D perhaps TRBD2 (5 bases). Germline-derived CDR1 and CDR2 are SSHAT and FNYEAQ (reference sequence). The CDR3 totals 14 residues. The CDR3 protein is CASSSPMAGGEQYF. DNA for the CDR3: TGTGCTAGCAGCTCACCCATGGCGGGTGGCGAGCAGTACTTC. The full variable domain, rest sourced from reference TRBV7-7 and TRBJ2-7, is GAGVSQSPRYKVTKRGQDVTLRCDPISSHATLYWYQQALGQGPEFLTYFNYEAQPDKSGLPSDRFSAERPEGSISTLTIQRTEQRDSAMYRCASSSPMAGGEQYFGPGTRLTVT.

The chain joins TRBV5-1 to TRBJ2-3; TRBD2 matches at 12 bases. V lost 0 bases and J lost 1; bases outside the gene matches: 3. The CDR3 has 17 amino acids. Germline V gene sequence: CDR1 SGHRS, CDR2 YFSETQ. For the CDR3, the DNA is TGCGCCAGCAGCTTGGTGGGACTAGCGGGTGGCACAGATACGCAGTATTTT. Amino acid sequence: CASSLVGLAGGTDTQYF.

The chain combines TRBV5-6 with TRBJ1-2, with D unclear. Germline CDR1 reads SGHDT; CDR2 reads YYEEEE. Trimming pared 2 bases from V and 7 bases from J, leaving 9 bases between. This CDR3 comprises 12 residues. As DNA, the CDR3 is TGTGCCAGCAGCTTAAAGTACTCTGGCTACACCTTC. Amino acids: CASSLKYSGYTF.

This clone was seen just once. This chain joins TRBV9 and TRBJ2-1; 8 bases align to TRBD1. The CDR3 contains 16 residues. The ends lost 1 base at V and 1 base at J; junction bases unmatched: 4. The germline gives CDR1 SGDLS, CDR2 YYNGEE. CDR3 residues: CASSVSDRGSYNEQFF. In nucleotides, the CDR3 is TGTGCCAGCAGCGTATCCGACAGGGGTTCCTACAATGAGCAGTTCTTC. Together with reference TRBV9 and TRBJ2-1, the CDR3 gives the full variable domain: DSGVTQTPKHLITATGQRVTLRCSPRSGDLSVYWYQQSLDQGLQFLIQYYNGEERAKGNILERFSAQQFPDLHSELNLSSLELGDSALYFCASSVSDRGSYNEQFFGPGTRLTVL.

The gene calls are TRBV9 and TRBJ1-1; TRBD1 matches at 8 bases. Trimming took 0 bases from V and 4 from J; bases not matched to a gene: 5. The CDR3 length is 15 residues. Germline CDR1 reads SGDLS; CDR2 reads YYNGEE. CDR3 in amino acids: CASSVEGQGGTEAFF. The DNA for the CDR3 is TGTGCCAGCAGCGTAGAAGGACAGGGCGGCACTGAAGCTTTCTTT.

The chain couples TRBV19 to TRBJ2-1; 12 positions agree with TRBD2. V was clipped by 3 bases and J by 7 bases; unmatched bases: 4. The CDR3 length is 15 residues. In germline, CDR1 is LNHDA, CDR2 SQIVND (reference sequence). CDR3 sequence: CASSIRTSGVNEQFF. CDR3 DNA sequence: TGTGCCAGTAGTATCCGGACTAGCGGGGTAAATGAGCAGTTCTTC.